This T cell receptor (beta chain) was sequenced for a study of shared clonotypes between healthy human individuals. Study-wide points: Non-shared clonotypes displayed generation probabilities falling below those of clonotypes present in all four donors. In a few donors, 4.5% to 5.5% of naive CD4 clonotypes appeared in common.

Terminally differentiated effector memory CD45RA+ cells were excluded by CCR7 positive selection of CD45RO-negative cells. All the donors were Caucasian adults who lived in Nashville, Tennessee. Concerning this clone: Its antigen remains unknown.

This CDR3 comprises 14 residues. It was across several immunoSEQ plates that each subset's genomic DNA was evenly split. This table comes from immunoSEQ multiplex PCR, and its TCRdb copy is limited to in-frame clones, with some not included. The repertoire holds millions of clones, with about 92% as singletons. The sequenced sample consisted of naive CD8+ T cells from PBMCs. The TCR comes from a man younger than 30 in good health. Some clones in this sample may be carry-over from other donors' samples. The gene calls are TRBV21-1 and TRBJ1-1. TRBV21-1 is reported as a pseudogene. The CDR3 DNA follows: TGTGCCAGCAGCAAGGAGGGGAATAACACTGAAGCTTTCTTT. Its protein is CASSKEGNNTEAFF.